This T cell receptor (beta chain) was profiled in a study of T cell responses to AZD1222 COVID-19 vaccine. Germline CDR1 SGHRS, CDR2 YFSETQ. This CDR3 spans 15 amino acids. Trimming cost V 0 bases and J 5 bases, with 11 bases left between them. Only one count was recorded for this clone. Generated by immunoSEQ multiplex PCR, the TCRdb table keeps only in-frame clones and is missing some. The repertoire holds about 150,000 clones, 90% seen once, with about 1.4% in the top ten. The source material was peripheral blood, sampled 28 days after the second AZD1222 dose. The receptor was isolated from an adult who received the AZD1222 COVID-19 vaccine. The chain links TRBV5-1 to TRBJ1-4; D gene unclear. CDR3 sequence: CASSLGRPGNEKLFF. CDR3 bases: TGCGCCAGCAGCTTGGGACGACCTGGGAATGAAAAACTGTTTTTT. Variable domain in full (rest from reference TRBV5-1 and TRBJ1-4): KAGVTQTPRYLIKTRGQQVTLSCSPISGHRSVSWYQQTPGQGLQFLFEYFSETQRNKGNFPGRFSGRQFSNSRSEMNVSTLELGDSALYLCASSLGRPGNEKLFFGSGTQLSVL.